These 3 T cell receptor beta chains were all obtained from the same sample, sequenced in a study of blood T cell repertoires in COVID-19. TCRdb's table, derived via immunoSEQ multiplex PCR, lists solely in-frame clones and lacks some. The sample holds under 13,000 clones; about 90% are singletons and the top ten take roughly 25%. Sequenced material: peripheral blood. These receptors all come from a man aged 30-40 years with active or convalescent COVID-19.

CDR3 amino acids: CASSAQGQGSPLHF. CDR3 nucleotide sequence: TGTGCCAGCAGTGCGCAGGGCCAAGGTTCACCCCTCCACTTT. V is TRBV25-1 and J is TRBJ1-6; D may be TRBD1 (5 bases). Germline V gene lookup returns CDR1 MGHDK and CDR2 SYGVNS. V was shortened by 4 bases and J by 9 bases, with 13 bases between the two germline ends. This CDR3 has 14 amino acids.

The table lists this clone with a count of one. This rearrangement joins TRBV5-1 to TRBJ2-1, with D perhaps matching TRBD1 (5 bases). In germline, CDR1 is SGHRS, CDR2 YFSETQ. CDR3 size: 13 residues. V shed 2 bases and J shed 4 bases, with 7 bases lying between them. In DNA form, the CDR3 reads TGCGCCAGCAGCTTTACAGGTTACAATGAGCAGTTCTTC. This gives the protein CASSFTGYNEQFF. The variable domain in full, with the rest retrieved from reference TRBV5-1 and TRBJ2-1, is KAGVTQTPRYLIKTRGQQVTLSCSPISGHRSVSWYQQTPGQGLQFLFEYFSETQRNKGNFPGRFSGRQFSNSRSEMNVSTLELGDSALYLCASSFTGYNEQFFGPGTRLTVL.

The chain combines TRBV30 with TRBJ1-2; 8 bases line up with TRBD1. V shed 0 bases and J 7 bases; nucleotides not matched to a gene: 7. Per the germline V gene, CDR1 is GTSNPN and CDR2 is SVGIG (reference sequence). This CDR3 is built from 14 residues. CDR3 residues: CAWSVGGQGAGYTF. CDR3 DNA: TGTGCCTGGAGTGTTGGCGGACAGGGTGCTGGCTACACCTTC.